In its sample, the clone carrying this T cell receptor (beta chain) was seen a few times. Through Arm-PCR of CDR3 regions and iRepertoire HTBI primers, TCR beta libraries were built. TCRdb re-called the multiplex PCR reads with MiXCR, one entry per CDR3 protein. The sample yields around 480,000 distinct CDR3 sequences, about 15% seen once. Sample time point: newly diagnosed GD, antithyroid drugs for less than 3 months. Preparation of the TCR library used RNA extracted from PBMCs. The sample belongs to a study of regulatory T cells in long-lasting Graves disease. The CDR3 is 15 residues long. The V segment lost 5 bases and the J segment 8 bases; nucleotides outside the gene matches: 8. The same sample was also used in a study of T cells in Graves' hyperthyroidism and ophthalmopathy.

Sequencing was performed on peripheral blood mononuclear cells (PBMCs), taken at new diagnosis, from a patient treated with antithyroid drugs. The chain links TRBV12-3 or TRBV12-4 to TRBJ1-4; 10 nucleotides match TRBD1. This TCR came from a woman aged 40-65 years with Graves disease. The CDR3 DNA reads TGTGCCAGCAGTGCGGGACAGGGGTCGGAGGAAAAACTGTTTTTT. It is translated as CASSAGQGSEEKLFF.